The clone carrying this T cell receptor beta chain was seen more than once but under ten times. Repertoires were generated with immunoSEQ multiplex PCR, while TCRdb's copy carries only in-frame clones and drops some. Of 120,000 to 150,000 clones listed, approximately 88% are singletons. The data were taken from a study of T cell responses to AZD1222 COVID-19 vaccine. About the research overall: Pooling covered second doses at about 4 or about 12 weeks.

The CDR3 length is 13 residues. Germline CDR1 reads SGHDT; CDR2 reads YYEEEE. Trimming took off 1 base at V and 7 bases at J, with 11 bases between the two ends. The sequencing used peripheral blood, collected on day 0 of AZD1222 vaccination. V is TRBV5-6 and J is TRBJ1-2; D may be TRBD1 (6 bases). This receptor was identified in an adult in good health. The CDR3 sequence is CASSLRAGVGYTF. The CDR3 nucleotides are TGTGCCAGCAGCTTGAGGGCAGGGGTTGGCTACACCTTC.